This T cell receptor beta chain was sequenced for a study of blood T cells in healthy people across ages. Study-level points and caveats: Across the age range, TCR beta diversity per million T cells fell in a roughly linear way.

Through a sample-barcoded 5' primer and a J-beta primer mix, a second PCR was run for roughly 7 to 11 cycles. TCRdb reanalysed the 5' RACE reads using MiXCR and keeps one entry per CDR3 protein. Counted here are about 670,000 distinct CDR3 sequences, approximately 40% occurring once; the ten biggest clones make up 30%. The V and J ends lost 2 bases and 11 bases respectively, with 11 bases between them. Germline V CDR1 and CDR2: MNHEY, SVGEGT. This CDR3 spans 12 amino acids. In the case of this clonotype: The target antigen is unknown. This may be a read error, as it is one base from a much larger clone.

This receptor was taken from a man older than 75 in good health. The chain combines TRBV6-2 or TRBV6-3 with TRBJ2-3; no definite D call. The sequenced sample was blood. The CDR3 loop reads CASSYGGVVQYF. The CDR3, as DNA: TGTGCCAGCAGTTACGGCGGAGTGGTGCAGTATTTT.